These T cell receptor beta chains were read from a single sample in a study of blood T cell repertoires in COVID-19. The assay was immunoSEQ multiplex PCR, and TCRdb's table has in-frame clones only and misses some. The sample gives 150,000 to 200,000 clones, about three quarters of which show up once; approximately 3% is in the top ten. Sequencing used peripheral blood. Every receptor here comes from an elderly woman with active or convalescent COVID-19. CDR3s include the opening cysteine and the closing phenylalanine or tryptophan. The order of the fields is J gene, V gene, CDR3 protein.

J gene: TRBJ2-2; V gene: TRBV5-1; CDR3 protein: CASSSGQPNTGELFF
J gene: TRBJ2-7; V gene: TRBV5-6; CDR3 protein: CASSFGQGIYEQYF
J gene: TRBJ1-4; V gene: TRBV2; CDR3 protein: CASSETVSEKLFF
J gene: TRBJ1-6; V gene: TRBV30; CDR3 protein: CACPTGTGLSSPLHF
J gene: TRBJ1-5; V gene: TRBV19; CDR3 protein: CASTTGEGLSNQPQHF
J gene: TRBJ1-6; V gene: TRBV4-1; CDR3 protein: CASSSPGQRLSLHF
J gene: TRBJ1-3; V gene: TRBV15; CDR3 protein: CATSRDPGVGNTIYF
J gene: TRBJ1-5; V gene: TRBV21-1; CDR3 protein: CASSIGREGPQHF
J gene: TRBJ2-5; V gene: TRBV7-2; CDR3 protein: CASSYRGETQYF
J gene: TRBJ1-1; V gene: TRBV2; CDR3 protein: CASTRDRDTEAFF
J gene: TRBJ2-7; V gene: TRBV6-6; CDR3 protein: CASSFGRAAYEQYF
J gene: TRBJ1-2; V gene: TRBV4-2; CDR3 protein: CASSPSLRTSAGYTF
J gene: TRBJ1-5; V gene: TRBV7-8; CDR3 protein: CASSLGTGGINQPQHF
J gene: TRBJ2-3; V gene: TRBV6-5; CDR3 protein: CASTNPDTDTQYF
J gene: TRBJ1-2; V gene: TRBV27; CDR3 protein: CASSRQGREPNYGYTF
J gene: TRBJ2-5; V gene: TRBV28; CDR3 protein: CASSFKRAIETQYF
J gene: TRBJ2-3; V gene: TRBV24-1; CDR3 protein: CATSDPKSGQGVRGTDTQYF
J gene: TRBJ2-1; V gene: TRBV2; CDR3 protein: CASRNRAGTRAYNEQFF
J gene: TRBJ2-5; V gene: TRBV2; CDR3 protein: CASSREETQYF
J gene: TRBJ1-5; V gene: TRBV7-2; CDR3 protein: CASSLYRNQPQHF
J gene: TRBJ2-7; V gene: TRBV2; CDR3 protein: CASSVGLDRYEQYF
J gene: TRBJ1-2; V gene: TRBV6-2/TRBV6-3; CDR3 protein: CASSYSAGRAKNGYTF
J gene: TRBJ1-4; V gene: TRBV11-2; CDR3 protein: CASSLWGGDEKLFF
J gene: TRBJ2-7; V gene: TRBV7-8; CDR3 protein: CASSLAGRTYEQYF
J gene: TRBJ2-7; V gene: TRBV9; CDR3 protein: CASSGQLSSYEQYF
J gene: TRBJ1-5; V gene: TRBV19; CDR3 protein: CASSFYNQPQHF
J gene: TRBJ2-3; V gene: TRBV6-5; CDR3 protein: CASTGAGINTQYF
J gene: TRBJ2-2; V gene: TRBV29-1; CDR3 protein: CSVDGPGELFF